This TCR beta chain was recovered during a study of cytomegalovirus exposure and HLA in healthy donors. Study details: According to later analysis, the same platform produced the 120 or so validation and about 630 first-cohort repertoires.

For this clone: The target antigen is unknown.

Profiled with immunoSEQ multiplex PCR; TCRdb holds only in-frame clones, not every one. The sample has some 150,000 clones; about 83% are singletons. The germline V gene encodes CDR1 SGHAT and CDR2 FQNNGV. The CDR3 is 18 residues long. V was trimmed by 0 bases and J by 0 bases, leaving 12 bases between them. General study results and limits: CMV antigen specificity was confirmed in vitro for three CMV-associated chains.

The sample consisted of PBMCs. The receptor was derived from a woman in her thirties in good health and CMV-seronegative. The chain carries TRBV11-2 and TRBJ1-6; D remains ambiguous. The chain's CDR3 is CASSLDGVGSSYNSPLHF. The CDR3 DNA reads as TGTGCCAGCAGCTTAGACGGGGTAGGGAGCTCCTATAATTCACCCCTCCACTTT.